This record covers a single T cell receptor (beta chain). Antigen specificity is unknown. This record belongs to a study of cytomegalovirus exposure and HLA in healthy donors. Across the whole study: T cells numbering approximately 170 million yielded fewer than 140 million unique TCR beta sequences in an earlier analysis.

CDR3 length: 18 amino acids. V was clipped by 1 base and J by 4 bases, with 20 bases between them. Germline CDR1 GTSNPN, CDR2 SVGIG (reference sequence). PCR primers comprised 60 Vbeta and 13 Jbeta primers. Only in-frame clones appear in the TCRdb table, and some are missing; sequencing was by immunoSEQ multiplex PCR. The table shows just over 150,000 clones, with around 74% occurring only once. The study, taken as a whole, reports: Being indistinguishable, some V segments were excluded, TRBV6-2 and TRBV6-3 among them. A highly shared variant cluster was judged a likely technical artifact. Sequences of the TCR beta chain were said to predict the HLA-A and HLA-B alleles of most subjects accurately.

This TCR was recovered from a female donor in good health and CMV-seronegative. The sequenced sample was PBMCs. This chain joins TRBV30 and TRBJ1-6; D is unclear. The CDR3 coding sequence is TGTGCCTGGAGTGCAAGCAGGTCTTCCCTACTTTATAATTCACCCCTCCACTTT. Its translation: CAWSASRSSLLYNSPLHF.